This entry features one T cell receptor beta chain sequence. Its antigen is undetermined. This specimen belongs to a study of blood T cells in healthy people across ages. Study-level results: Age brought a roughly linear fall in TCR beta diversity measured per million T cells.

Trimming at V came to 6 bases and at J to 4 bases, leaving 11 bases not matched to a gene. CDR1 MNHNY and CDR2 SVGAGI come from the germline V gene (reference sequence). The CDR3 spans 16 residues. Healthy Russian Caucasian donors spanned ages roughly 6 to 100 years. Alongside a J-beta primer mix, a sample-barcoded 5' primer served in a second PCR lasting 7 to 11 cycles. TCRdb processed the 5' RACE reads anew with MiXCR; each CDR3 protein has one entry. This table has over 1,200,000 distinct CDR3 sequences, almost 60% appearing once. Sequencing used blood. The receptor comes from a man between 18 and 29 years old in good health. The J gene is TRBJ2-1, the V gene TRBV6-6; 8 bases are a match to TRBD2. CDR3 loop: CASSPTTSGLYNEQFF. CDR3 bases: TGTGCCAGCAGCCCCACCACTAGCGGACTATACAATGAGCAGTTCTTC.